This T cell receptor (beta chain) was profiled in a study of T cells in Graves' hyperthyroidism and ophthalmopathy. Study results and limitations: Blood also contained most expanded thyroid clonotypes above 0.001.

Only a few counts were recorded for this clonotype. Its target is unknown. Amplified TCR beta CDR3 regions came from RNA transcripts. HTBI primers were the set used in a first-round RT-PCR of the TCR CDR3. TCRdb called the multiplex PCR reads again in MiXCR, with one record for every CDR3 protein. The table has about 760,000 distinct CDR3 sequences, around a third seen once. Germline V lookup: CDR1 DFQATT, CDR2 SNEGSKA (reference sequence). Between the trimmed V and J ends, which lost 0 bases and 0 bases, there was a span of 13 bases. CDR3 size: 16 residues. Sequenced input: blood. This sequence originates from a woman aged 40 to 50 with Graves' hyperthyroidism. This rearrangement joins TRBV20-1 to TRBJ2-3, with D uncertain. The CDR3 loop is CSARDRFARSTDTQYF. The DNA of the CDR3 is TGCAGTGCTAGAGATCGGTTTGCTCGGAGCACAGATACGCAGTATTTT.